The 30 T cell receptor beta chains in this list originate from one sample, sequenced in a study of cytomegalovirus exposure and HLA in healthy donors. PCR was performed using 60 Vbeta and 13 Jbeta primers. Only in-frame clones appear in the TCRdb table, and some are missing; sequencing was by immunoSEQ multiplex PCR. The sample consists of around 100,000 clones, 74% of them appearing once. The source material was PBMCs. The receptors were gathered from a man aged 45 to 65 in good health and CMV-seropositive.

This clone is a singleton in its sample. The chain has TRBV9 and TRBJ2-1; maybe TRBD2 (6 bases). Trimming took off 0 bases at V and 9 bases at J, with 7 bases between the two ends. The CDR3 extends over 12 amino acids. Germline V gives CDR1 SGDLS, CDR2 YYNGEE. CDR3 sequence reads: CASSVVRGEQFF. The CDR3 coding sequence is TGTGCCAGCAGCGTAGTGCGGGGTGAGCAGTTCTTC.

The V call is TRBV27, the J call TRBJ1-6; 7 bases match TRBD1. CDR1 is MNHEY and CDR2 is SMNVEV in the germline V gene (reference sequence). The CDR3 covers 15 residues. Trimming took 6 bases from V and 4 from J; bases not matched to a gene: 6. The DNA of the CDR3 is TGTGCCAGCAGCCCCGAGGGGGCTTATAATTCACCCCTCCACTTT. This sequence encodes CASSPEGAYNSPLHF.

The rearrangement uses TRBV7-9 and TRBJ2-3; 12 nucleotides line up with TRBD2. Trimming removed 3 bases from V and 3 bases from J; junction bases left unmatched: 1. The CDR3 is 15 amino acids. Per the germline V gene, CDR1 is SEHNR and CDR2 is FQNEAQ (reference sequence). The chain's CDR3 is CASSLTSGRTDTQYF. The CDR3 nucleotides read TGTGCCAGCAGCTTGACTAGCGGGAGAACAGATACGCAGTATTTT.

This rearrangement joins TRBV9 to TRBJ2-3, with 7 bases matching TRBD2. Germline-derived CDR1 and CDR2 are SGDLS and YYNGEE. V shed 1 base and J 1 base; nucleotides not matched to a gene: 3. The CDR3 sequence is 15 residues long. DNA of the CDR3: TGTGCCAGCAGCGTACGGGGGGAGGGCACAGATACGCAGTATTTT. Protein sequence: CASSVRGEGTDTQYF.

The chain joins TRBV6-6 to TRBJ2-7; TRBD1 matches 9 bases. The V gene's germline CDR1 is MNHNY and CDR2 SVGAGI (reference sequence). Trimming cost V 5 bases and J 6 bases; bases outside gene matches: 5. The CDR3 runs 13 residues. This chain's CDR3 is CASSLPQGAEQYF. In DNA form, the CDR3 reads TGTGCCAGCAGTCTCCCACAGGGGGCCGAGCAGTACTTC.

The chain employs TRBV9 and TRBJ2-5; 11 nucleotides agree with TRBD2. This CDR3 has 14 residues. Trimming took 3 bases from V and 4 from J; bases not matched to a gene: 2. In germline, CDR1 is SGDLS, CDR2 YYNGEE. The CDR3, as DNA: TGTGCCAGCAGCGCCGGGACTAGCGGAGAGACCCAGTACTTC. It encodes CASSAGTSGETQYF.

This rearrangement joins TRBV5-6 to TRBJ2-5; possibly TRBD2 for D (5 bases). CDR1 is SGHDT, CDR2 YYEEEE, per germline. The CDR3 sequence is 15 residues long. V was trimmed by 3 bases and J by 2 bases, leaving 14 bases between them. The DNA of the CDR3 is TGTGCCAGCAGCTCGGTGGACTGGACTCAAGAGACCCAGTACTTC. Residues: CASSSVDWTQETQYF.

This clone has just a few counts. The chain has TRBV2 and TRBJ2-7; 10 nucleotides match TRBD2. The CDR3 spans 15 residues. Germline loops: CDR1 SNHLY, CDR2 FYNNEI. V gave up 7 bases and J gave up 5 bases; unmatched junction bases: 11. CDR3 sequence (DNA): TGTGCCAGCAACCAGCGGGAGGGCCGAGAAGACGAGCAGTACTTC. Its protein product is CASNQREGREDEQYF.

The V gene is TRBV19, the J gene TRBJ2-7; TRBD1 matches at 9 bases. With 5 bases clipped from V and 5 bases from J, the junction kept 10 bases outside the gene matches. Germline lookup yields CDR1 LNHDA and CDR2 SQIVND (reference sequence). There are 15 residues in the CDR3. CDR3 amino acids: CASSSQDRGVHEQYF. The CDR3 DNA reads TGTGCCAGTAGTTCCCAGGACAGGGGAGTCCACGAGCAGTACTTC.

V and J are TRBV9 and TRBJ2-7; 12 bases fit TRBD2. In germline, CDR1 is SGDLS, CDR2 YYNGEE. Trimming took 3 bases from V and 5 from J; bases not matched to a gene: 3. There are 14 residues in the CDR3. The CDR3 region is CASSATSGRHEQYF. The CDR3 coding sequence is TGTGCCAGCAGCGCGACTAGCGGGAGACACGAGCAGTACTTC.

V is TRBV10-2 and J is TRBJ2-4, with D possibly matching TRBD2 (5 bases). This CDR3 contains 16 residues. CDR1 and CDR2 from the germline V gene are WSHSY and SAAADI. V was cut by 0 bases and J by 3 bases, with 12 bases left in between. The DNA of the CDR3 is TGCGCCAGCAGTGAGTCGAGCCTAGGAGGCAAAAACATTCAGTACTTC. Its translation: CASSESSLGGKNIQYF.

This clone turned up a few times. This rearrangement joins TRBV5-1 to TRBJ2-5; 10 bases match TRBD2. The V gene end was trimmed by 0 bases and the J gene end by 5 bases; junction bases not matched to a gene: 13. Germline CDR1 and CDR2: SGHRS and YFSETQ. The CDR3 has 18 residues. CDR3 region: CASSLASSGGGVWETQYF. CDR3 sequence (DNA): TGCGCCAGCAGCTTGGCCTCCAGCGGGGGGGGCGTATGGGAGACCCAGTACTTC. The entire variable domain, with the rest obtained from reference TRBV5-1 and TRBJ2-5, is as follows: KAGVTQTPRYLIKTRGQQVTLSCSPISGHRSVSWYQQTPGQGLQFLFEYFSETQRNKGNFPGRFSGRQFSNSRSEMNVSTLELGDSALYLCASSLASSGGGVWETQYFGPGTRLLVL.

The chain is built from TRBV30 and TRBJ1-1; the match to TRBD1 covers 9 bases. The CDR3 spans 14 residues. The germline gives CDR1 GTSNPN, CDR2 SVGIG (reference sequence). Trimming removed 4 bases from V and 0 bases from J; junction bases left unmatched: 3. The CDR3 nucleotides read TGTGCCTGGACGAACAGGGGGCTGAACACTGAAGCTTTCTTT. Translation gives CAWTNRGLNTEAFF.

V gene TRBV21-1 combines with J gene TRBJ2-7; the DNA was not compared with TRBD2, the D call given in the table. TRBV21-1 is annotated as a pseudogene. There are 17 residues in the CDR3. The DNA of the CDR3 is TGTGCCAGCAGCAACGGTCCCCCGGGGTCGGGCCCCTACGAGCAGTACTTC. Amino acids: CASSNGPPGSGPYEQYF.

The chain combines TRBV5-1 with TRBJ2-7, with 11 bases that match TRBD2. Germline CDR1 reads SGHRS; CDR2 reads YFSETQ. The junction had 3 bases not matched to a gene; V was cut back by 1 base and J by 9 bases. The CDR3 sequence is 13 residues long. CDR3 DNA sequence: TGCGCCAGCAGCTTGTCCCTAGCGGGAGGGCAGTACTTC. Protein sequence: CASSLSLAGGQYF.

This clone turned up a few times. This chain uses TRBV6-1 with TRBJ2-3; D is unresolved. V lost 6 bases to trimming and J lost 1 base, with 8 bases between them. CDR3 length equals 13 residues. The germline V gene has CDR1 MNHNS and CDR2 SASEGT. This CDR3 reads CASSIGGTDTQYF. The CDR3 DNA is TGTGCCAGCAGCATCGGAGGCACAGATACGCAGTATTTT.

V is TRBV14 and J is TRBJ2-7; 7 bases map to TRBD1. CDR3 length: 17 residues. Germline values: CDR1 SGHDN, CDR2 FVKESK. The trim removed 1 base at V and 2 bases at J, leaving 11 bases unmatched. The CDR3: CASSQAFDRVATYEQYF. The CDR3 nucleotides read TGTGCCAGCAGCCAAGCGTTTGACAGGGTAGCGACCTACGAGCAGTACTTC.

The chain couples TRBV7-3 to TRBJ2-3; no definite D call. The CDR3 loop spans 14 amino acids. Germline-derived CDR1 and CDR2 are SGHTA and FQGTGA. V dropped 5 bases and J dropped 1 base, with 10 bases sitting between them. CDR3 in DNA: TGTGCCAGCAGCCCGCTGGCAGGCACAGATACGCAGTATTTT. Translation gives CASSPLAGTDTQYF.

Only a few counts were recorded for this clone. The chain recombines TRBV7-3 with TRBJ2-1; 7 positions agree with TRBD1. This CDR3 has 13 amino acids. Germline values: CDR1 SGHTA, CDR2 FQGTGA. V lost 5 bases to trimming and J lost 8 bases; unmatched junction nucleotides: 6. DNA of the CDR3: TGTGCCAGCAGCCTTGACAGGGCCCATGAGCAGTTCTTC. Translated, it gives CASSLDRAHEQFF.

The chain combines TRBV9 with TRBJ2-6; tentative D call: TRBD1 (5 bases). Trimming removed 8 bases from V and 0 bases from J, with 12 bases in between. The CDR3 is 15 amino acids. The germline CDR1 and CDR2 sequences are SGDLS and YYNGEE. DNA for the CDR3: TGTGCCAGTACAGGTGAAAGCTCTGGGGCCAACGTCCTGACTTTC. Encoded protein: CASTGESSGANVLTF.

The chain employs TRBV2 and TRBJ2-3, with D possibly matching TRBD2 (5 bases). Germline V gene sequence: CDR1 SNHLY, CDR2 FYNNEI. The V end lost 6 bases, the J end lost 1 base, and 8 bases lay between the germline ends. The CDR3 length is 13 residues. CDR3 sequence: CASRDSGTDTQYF. The CDR3 DNA reads as TGTGCCAGCAGGGATAGCGGCACAGATACGCAGTATTTT. Full variable domain (missing parts from reference TRBV2 and TRBJ2-3): EPEVTQTPSHQVTQMGQEVILRCVPISNHLYFYWYRQILGQKVEFLVSFYNNEISEKSEIFDDQFSVERPDGSNFTLKIRSTKLEDSAMYFCASRDSGTDTQYFGPGTRLTVL.

The V call is TRBV5-4, the J call TRBJ2-7; 10 bases match TRBD1. The germline V gene encodes CDR1 SGHNT and CDR2 YYREEE (reference sequence). Trimming cost V 5 bases and J 3 bases; bases outside gene matches: 8. The CDR3 runs to 15 residues. CDR3: CASSVGGQGIYEQYF. DNA for the CDR3: TGTGCCAGCAGTGTGGGGGGACAGGGGATCTACGAGCAGTACTTC. Filled out from reference TRBV5-4 and TRBJ2-7, the complete variable domain reads ETGVTQSPTHLIKTRGQQVTLRCSSQSGHNTVSWYQQALGQGPQFIFQYYREEENGRGNFPPRFSGLQFPNYSSELNVNALELDDSALYLCASSVGGQGIYEQYFGPGTRLTVT.

The chain joins TRBV29-1 to TRBJ2-5, with a tentative D call TRBD2 (5 bases). The DNA end is more similar to TRBJ2-7, so the J call may be wrong. This CDR3 has 14 amino acids. Looked up from germline, CDR1 is SQVTM and CDR2 is ANQGSEA. The CDR3 sequence: CSVVTGISFYEQYF. The CDR3, as DNA: TGCAGCGTTGTGACGGGGATATCCTTCTACGAGCAGTACTTC.

This clone appeared a single time. In DNA, the CDR3 is TGTGCCAGCAGTTCAGCGGACAGGCGGAACACTGAAGCTTTCTTT. This translates into CASSSADRRNTEAFF. The chain links TRBV6-6 to TRBJ1-1, with TRBD1 matching over 7 bases. The CDR3 runs 15 residues. The germline gives CDR1 MNHNY, CDR2 SVGAGI (reference sequence). V shed 4 bases, J shed 1 base, and the junction held 6 bases outside the gene matches.

The table lists this clone with a count of one. This sequence joins TRBV15 and TRBJ2-3, with TRBD1 identical over 8 bases. The CDR3 has 17 residues. The trim removed 0 bases at V and 3 bases at J, leaving 8 bases unmatched. Germline CDR1 reads LNHNV; CDR2 reads YYDKDF (reference sequence). CDR3 in DNA: TGTGCCACCAGCAGAGACTCGGGACAGGTGGGAACAGATACGCAGTATTTT. Translation gives CATSRDSGQVGTDTQYF.

The chain carries TRBV6-1 and TRBJ1-6, with 10 bases that match TRBD1. Germline CDR1 reads MNHNS; CDR2 reads SASEGT. This CDR3 region has 18 residues. With V trimmed by 2 bases and J by 6 bases, 10 bases remained unmatched. CDR3 loop: CASSEMDRGYVANSPLHF. The DNA of the CDR3 is TGTGCCAGCAGTGAAATGGACAGGGGGTATGTGGCTAATTCACCCCTCCACTTT.

V and J are TRBV2 and TRBJ1-1; D gene ambiguous. Germline CDR1 and CDR2: SNHLY and FYNNEI. This CDR3 is 14 amino acids long. V lost 3 bases to trimming and J lost 1 base, with 9 bases between them. CDR3 loop: CASSEGRENTEAFF. DNA of the CDR3: TGTGCCAGCAGTGAGGGCAGAGAGAACACTGAAGCTTTCTTT.

The rearrangement uses TRBV5-6 and TRBJ1-2; D possibly corresponds to TRBD1 (5 bases). Germline CDR1 and CDR2: SGHDT and YYEEEE. V was cut by 1 base and J by 6 bases, with 10 bases left in between. The length of the CDR3 is 13 residues. CDR3 in DNA: TGTGCCAGCAGCTTGAAGACAGTTGATGGCTACACCTTC. As protein: CASSLKTVDGYTF.

The chain is built from TRBV6-1 and TRBJ1-2; D ambiguous. V was pared by 4 bases and J by 7 bases, with 13 bases between. Germline V CDR1 and CDR2: MNHNS, SASEGT. The length of the CDR3 is 13 residues. Here the CDR3 reads CASSVDRGGGYTF. In DNA, the CDR3 is TGTGCCAGCAGTGTCGACCGTGGAGGTGGCTACACCTTC.

The V call is TRBV2, the J call TRBJ2-5; a possible D gene is TRBD1 (6 bases). Germline V lookup: CDR1 SNHLY, CDR2 FYNNEI. This CDR3 contains 14 residues. Trimming cost V 7 bases and J 1 base, with 13 bases left between them. As DNA, the CDR3 is TGTGCCAGCAAACGACGGACAGTCCAAGAGACCCAGTACTTC. This gives the protein CASKRRTVQETQYF.